A single sample gave rise to the 25 T cell receptor beta chains below, sequenced in a study of naive CD8 T cells in extremely preterm neonates. Measured with immunoSEQ multiplex PCR; TCRdb has only the in-frame clones, and not every one. The sample records 4,500 to 6,000 clones, less than 98% being singletons. Without labor or membrane rupture, elective cesareans at roughly 35-43 weeks supplied term cord blood. Sample: naive CD8+ T cells from cord blood. These receptors were taken from a newborn in good health.

CDR3 protein: CASSLARRGGPRRGSGANVLTF. As DNA, the CDR3 is TGTGCCAGCAGCTTAGCCCGGCGGGGGGGTCCCCGTAGAGGATCTGGGGCCAACGTCCTGACTTTC. The chain uses TRBV7-3 and TRBJ2-6, with TRBD2 identical over 9 bases. The CDR3 has 22 residues. Trimming cost V 2 bases and J 1 base; bases outside gene matches: 18. Germline V gives CDR1 SGHTA, CDR2 FQGTGA.

This rearrangement joins TRBV2 to TRBJ1-2; a possible D gene is TRBD1 (6 bases). This CDR3 comprises 13 residues. V shed 5 bases and J shed 8 bases, with 15 bases lying between them. Germline V gene data show CDR1 as SNHLY and CDR2 as FYNNEI. CDR3 DNA: TGTGCCAGCAGTATGCGGGGGGCGTTGGGCTACACCTTC. This encodes CASSMRGALGYTF.

This clone was counted a single time. V and J are TRBV27 and TRBJ2-7, with D possibly TRBD1 on 6 matching bases. Germline V gene sequence: CDR1 MNHEY, CDR2 SMNVEV (reference sequence). The germline V and J ends were trimmed by 6 bases and 1 base, with 13 bases remaining between them. The CDR3 runs to 14 residues. The CDR3 spells CASRPGVPSYEQYF. In DNA form, the CDR3 reads TGTGCCAGCAGGCCAGGGGTCCCTTCCTACGAGCAGTACTTC.

V and J are TRBV9 and TRBJ2-3; 8 nucleotides agree with TRBD2. This CDR3 region has 18 residues. The V segment lost 3 bases and the J segment 4 bases; nucleotides outside the gene matches: 16. Germline V CDR1 and CDR2: SGDLS, YYNGEE. CDR3 DNA sequence: TGTGCCAGCAGCGAGGCCTCCGTGGGCGGGGGGTCGGCAGATACGCAGTATTTT. It specifies CASSEASVGGGSADTQYF.

The CDR3 DNA reads TGTGCCAGCAGTTACTCGATAGGGGAAACTACCTATGGCTACACCTTC. It specifies CASSYSIGETTYGYTF. This chain connects TRBV6-5 to TRBJ1-2; D possibly corresponds to TRBD1 (5 bases). This CDR3 is 16 amino acids long. Germline assignment: CDR1 MNHEY and CDR2 SVGAGI. Between the trimmed V and J ends, which lost 0 bases and 4 bases, there was a span of 15 bases.

The V and J genes are TRBV27 and TRBJ2-1; no clear D gene. V gave up 2 bases and J gave up 5 bases, with 7 bases separating them. The CDR3 covers 13 residues. Per the germline V gene, CDR1 is MNHEY and CDR2 is SMNVEV (reference sequence). CDR3 amino acids: CASSLSQNNEQFF. In DNA form, the CDR3 reads TGTGCCAGCAGTTTAAGTCAGAACAATGAGCAGTTCTTC.

The rearrangement links TRBV28 to TRBJ1-5; D ambiguous. V lost 4 bases and J 2 bases, leaving 18 bases between the germline ends. This CDR3 has 17 amino acids. The germline gives CDR1 MDHEN, CDR2 SYDVKM. CDR3 sequence: CASSSASYGTGNQPQHF. CDR3 bases: TGTGCCAGCAGTTCGGCCAGTTATGGCACAGGCAATCAGCCCCAGCATTTT.

This chain connects TRBV7-9 to TRBJ2-3; the match to TRBD2 covers 12 bases. Germline-derived CDR1 and CDR2 are SEHNR and FQNEAQ (reference sequence). With 3 bases clipped from V and 2 bases from J, the junction kept 3 bases outside the gene matches. This CDR3 contains 16 residues. The CDR3 protein is CASSFGLAGITDTQYF. The CDR3, as DNA: TGTGCCAGCAGCTTCGGACTAGCGGGGATCACAGATACGCAGTATTTT.

The chain joins TRBV2 to TRBJ2-3, with 9 bases lining up with TRBD2. CDR1 is SNHLY and CDR2 is FYNNEI in the germline V gene. The CDR3 sequence is 15 residues long. V was clipped by 5 bases and J by 2 bases; unmatched bases: 5. The CDR3 DNA sequence: TGTGCCAGCAGTCCCGGGACTAGCAACACAGATACGCAGTATTTT. Translating it yields CASSPGTSNTDTQYF.

This clone showed up just once. The CDR3: CASSLSMNTEAFF. In nucleotides, the CDR3 is TGTGCCAGCAGCTTGAGCATGAACACTGAAGCTTTCTTT. The chain carries TRBV5-8 and TRBJ1-1; D not certain. CDR1 and CDR2 (germline): SGHTS, YDEGEE. V was shortened by 1 base and J by 0 bases, with 4 bases between the two germline ends. The CDR3 consists of 13 residues.

This chain connects TRBV25-1 to TRBJ2-1, with 7 positions matching TRBD2. The CDR3 consists of 14 residues. J gave up 0 bases and V 6 bases, and 2 bases lay outside the gene matches. Germline V gene sequence: CDR1 MGHDK, CDR2 SYGVNS. CDR3 in amino acids: CASRGDYSYNEQFF. The CDR3 DNA reads TGTGCCAGCAGGGGGGACTACTCCTACAATGAGCAGTTCTTC.

The J gene is TRBJ2-1, the V gene TRBV19; 8 nucleotides line up with TRBD2. V shed 7 bases, J shed 4 bases, and the junction held 12 bases outside the gene matches. CDR1 is LNHDA, CDR2 SQIVND, per germline (reference sequence). The CDR3 is made up of 16 amino acids. The CDR3 DNA reads TGTGCCAGTACCCTTACGGGGGGGGACCCTTACAATGAGCAGTTCTTC. Translation: CASTLTGGDPYNEQFF.

The V and J genes are TRBV27 and TRBJ2-3; 12 bases map to TRBD1. This CDR3 region has 16 residues. Losses at the gene ends were 5 bases for V and 3 bases for J; bases not matched to a gene: 6. The germline V gene encodes CDR1 MNHEY and CDR2 SMNVEV (reference sequence). In DNA form, the CDR3 reads TGTGCCAGCAGTGACCGGGACAGGGGGCGGACAGATACGCAGTATTTT. It codes for CASSDRDRGRTDTQYF.

This chain connects TRBV19 to TRBJ2-5, with 9 positions matching TRBD2. The CDR3 runs to 16 residues. After removal of 0 bases from V and 4 bases from J, the junction contained 6 bases not matched to a gene. Germline V gene data show CDR1 as LNHDA and CDR2 as SQIVND (reference sequence). CDR3 DNA: TGTGCCAGTAGTATAGAATCTAGCGGGGAGGTAGAGACCCAGTACTTC. This sequence encodes CASSIESSGEVETQYF.

The chain joins TRBV19 to TRBJ2-3; perhaps TRBD2 as D (5 bases). The CDR3 length is 17 residues. Germline CDR1 LNHDA, CDR2 SQIVND (reference sequence). V lost 1 base and J lost 0, with 14 bases in between. The CDR3 nucleotides are TGTGCCAGTAGTATAGGGCAGGCGGACTCTAGCACAGATACGCAGTATTTT. This translates into CASSIGQADSSTDTQYF.

The chain combines TRBV29-1 with TRBJ2-1, with 9 bases lining up with TRBD2. V lost 6 bases and J lost 2; bases outside the gene matches: 2. CDR3 length: 13 residues. Germline CDR1 reads SQVTM; CDR2 reads ANQGSEA. Written as DNA, the CDR3 is TGCAGCGTCTCTAGCGGGGCCTACAATGAGCAGTTCTTC. Its protein product is CSVSSGAYNEQFF.

The chain carries TRBV30 and TRBJ1-2; maybe TRBD1 (5 bases). The CDR3 has 14 amino acids. Trimming removed 3 bases from V and 4 bases from J, with 15 bases in between. CDR1 is GTSNPN, CDR2 SVGIG, per germline (reference sequence). The CDR3 sequence is CAWSTQGGPYGYTF. Written as DNA, the CDR3 is TGTGCCTGGAGCACGCAGGGAGGGCCCTATGGCTACACCTTC. Combining the CDR3 with reference TRBV30 and TRBJ1-2 gives the whole variable domain SQTIHQWPATLVQPVGSPLSLECTVEGTSNPNLYWYRQAAGRGLQLLFYSVGIGQISSEVPQNLSASRPQDRQFILSSKKLLLSDSGFYLCAWSTQGGPYGYTFGSGTRLTVV.

J is TRBJ1-2 and V is TRBV28, with TRBD1 identical over 7 bases. Germline V gives CDR1 MDHEN, CDR2 SYDVKM. Unmatched junction bases numbered 6, after V lost 8 bases and J lost 3 bases. CDR3 length: 13 amino acids. CDR3: CASGYRGDYGYTF. The DNA of the CDR3 is TGTGCCAGCGGATACAGGGGTGACTATGGCTACACCTTC.

The V call is TRBV27, the J call TRBJ1-5, with D possibly matching TRBD1 (5 bases). The V end was cut by 2 bases, the J end by 6 bases, with 5 bases between. The CDR3 contains 12 residues. The germline CDR1 and CDR2 sequences are MNHEY and SMNVEV (reference sequence). Here the CDR3 reads CASSLRGQPQHF. In DNA form, the CDR3 reads TGTGCCAGCAGTTTAAGGGGTCAGCCCCAGCATTTT.

V gene TRBV6-5 combines with J gene TRBJ2-7; 7 bases are a match to TRBD2. CDR3 length: 15 amino acids. V lost 5 bases and J lost 4; bases outside the gene matches: 11. Germline V gene data show CDR1 as MNHEY and CDR2 as SVGAGI. In DNA form, the CDR3 reads TGTGCCAGCAGTCAGGCGGGGGAAAGGATTTACGAGCAGTACTTC. It is translated as CASSQAGERIYEQYF.

This chain connects TRBV18 to TRBJ2-7; the D gene is possibly TRBD2 (6 bases). The CDR3 loop spans 12 amino acids. Trimming cost V 3 bases and J 7 bases, with 10 bases left between them. CDR1 and CDR2 (germline): KGHSH, LQKENI. The CDR3 nucleotides are TGTGCCAGCTCACCGGGGACTTTTGAGCAGTACTTC. Amino acid sequence: CASSPGTFEQYF.

This sequence joins TRBV19 and TRBJ2-3; weak D call: TRBD2 (6 bases). The CDR3 length is 15 residues. Trimming took off 3 bases at V and 0 bases at J, with 10 bases between the two ends. CDR1 is LNHDA, CDR2 SQIVND, per germline (reference sequence). As DNA, the CDR3 is TGTGCCAGTAGTATTTGGACTACTAGCACAGATACGCAGTATTTT. It codes for CASSIWTTSTDTQYF.

V usage is TRBV21-1 and J usage is TRBJ2-4; the D call of TRBD2 is as the table states it, not checked on the DNA. TRBV21-1 is flagged as a pseudogene. This CDR3 is built from 18 residues. The CDR3 reads CASSKGLGATLAKNIQYF. As DNA, the CDR3 is TGTGCCAGCAGCAAAGGATTGGGAGCTACTTTAGCCAAAAACATTCAGTACTTC.

The J gene is TRBJ2-3, the V gene TRBV7-9; weak D call: TRBD2 (6 bases). CDR3 length: 15 residues. Trimming stripped 5 bases from V and 3 bases from J, with 15 bases between. Germline-derived CDR1 and CDR2 are SEHNR and FQNEAQ (reference sequence). The CDR3 DNA reads TGTGCCAGCAGCCCCCTGGCCGGAGGGACAGATACGCAGTATTTT. Protein sequence: CASSPLAGGTDTQYF.

The V call is TRBV5-1, the J call TRBJ1-4; TRBD1 aligns across 8 bases. Trimming took 4 bases from V and 8 from J; bases not matched to a gene: 10. This CDR3 has 15 amino acids. The germline V gene encodes CDR1 SGHRS and CDR2 YFSETQ. The CDR3 coding sequence is TGCGCCAGCAGCCCAAAGAGGACAGGGCGGGAAAAACTGTTTTTT. Translation gives CASSPKRTGREKLFF.